These 25 T cell receptor beta chains originate from one sample sequenced in a study of blood T cell repertoires in COVID-19. Repertoires were generated with immunoSEQ multiplex PCR, while TCRdb's copy carries only in-frame clones and drops some. The repertoire holds around 60,000 clones, around 86% seen once, with 3% to 4.5% in the top ten. Source material: peripheral blood. The origin of the receptors is a woman of 80 years or more with acute or convalescent COVID-19.

The chain uses TRBV21-1 and TRBJ2-3; the table's D call, TRBD2, was not checked against the DNA. TRBV21-1 is a known pseudogene. This CDR3 is built from 18 residues. CDR3 region: CASSKRLPGGTSTDTQYF. The CDR3 nucleotides are TGTGCCAGCAGCAAACGTTTACCGGGAGGGACGAGCACAGATACGCAGTATTTT.

The chain carries TRBV3-1 (or the pseudogene TRBV3-2) and TRBJ2-1; D is unresolved. The CDR3 covers 15 residues. CDR1 and CDR2 from the germline V gene are LGHDT and YNNKEL (reference sequence). V gave up 1 base and J gave up 3 bases, with 10 bases separating them. The CDR3 region is CASSQGQAYYNEQFF. The CDR3 DNA follows: TGTGCCAGCAGCCAAGGGCAGGCCTACTACAATGAGCAGTTCTTC.

This clone was seen a handful of times. As DNA, the CDR3 is TGTGCCTGGGGGAGGGGGGTTTTCTCTGAAGCTTTCTTT. Amino acids: CAWGRGVFSEAFF. This chain uses TRBV30 with TRBJ1-1; D is perhaps TRBD1 (6 bases). Germline CDR1 and CDR2: GTSNPN and SVGIG (reference sequence). Trimming shortened V by 5 bases and J by 6 bases, and 16 bases separated the two germline ends. The CDR3 is 13 amino acids.

This chain links TRBV2 with TRBJ2-1; 8 positions agree with TRBD2. V lost 7 bases to trimming and J lost 7 bases; unmatched junction nucleotides: 21. The CDR3 runs to 18 residues. The germline V gene encodes CDR1 SNHLY and CDR2 FYNNEI. In nucleotides, the CDR3 is TGTGCCAGCATCAAGGAGGCCCAACGGGGGGGCTTGTGGAATGAGCAGTTCTTC. It codes for CASIKEAQRGGLWNEQFF.

The V gene is TRBV30, the J gene TRBJ1-3; D is undetermined. Trimming shortened V by 2 bases and J by 0 bases, and 11 bases separated the two germline ends. The CDR3 consists of 15 residues. The germline CDR1 and CDR2 sequences are GTSNPN and SVGIG (reference sequence). This chain's CDR3 is CAWSSDTVSGNTIYF. Written as DNA, the CDR3 is TGTGCCTGGAGTTCTGACACCGTCTCTGGAAACACCATATATTTT.

The chain combines TRBV13 with TRBJ2-3; 10 bases fit TRBD2. The germline V gene encodes CDR1 PRHDT and CDR2 FYEKMQ (reference sequence). This CDR3 contains 16 residues. With 0 bases clipped from V and 2 bases from J, the junction kept 2 bases outside the gene matches. The CDR3 DNA is TGTGCCAGCAGCTTAGGTCTAGCGGGGGTCACAGATACGCAGTATTTT. Its protein product is CASSLGLAGVTDTQYF.

This chain uses TRBV2 with TRBJ2-5, with 10 positions matching TRBD2. There are 14 residues in the CDR3. CDR1 is SNHLY and CDR2 is FYNNEI in the germline V gene. Germline trimming cut 8 bases from V and 1 base from J; bases unmatched to any gene: 4. DNA of the CDR3: TGTGCCAGCTCTGAGCGGGAGGGCCAAGAGACCCAGTACTTC. Translated: CASSEREGQETQYF.

This chain uses TRBV7-3 with TRBJ2-3; TRBD2 aligns across 7 bases. The ends lost 2 bases at V and 5 bases at J; junction bases unmatched: 7. Germline lookup yields CDR1 SGHTA and CDR2 FQGTGA. CDR3 size: 15 residues. The CDR3 DNA reads as TGTGCCAGCAGCTTATCGCGGGAGAACCAAGATACGCAGTATTTT. Its translation is CASSLSRENQDTQYF.

This clone came up a few times. The chain joins TRBV6-5 to TRBJ1-1, with unresolved D. The CDR3 runs to 14 residues. V was shortened by 0 bases and J by 1 base, with 6 bases between the two germline ends. Looked up from germline, CDR1 is MNHEY and CDR2 is SVGAGI. CDR3 region: CASSYSLPNTEAFF. CDR3 DNA sequence: TGTGCCAGCAGTTACTCCCTCCCGAACACTGAAGCTTTCTTT.

This clone appeared a single time. The chain joins TRBV5-6 to TRBJ2-7, with D uncertain. Germline lookup yields CDR1 SGHDT and CDR2 YYEEEE. The CDR3 runs 14 residues. The V gene lost 2 bases and the J gene lost 1 base, with 10 bases spanning the gap. The CDR3 is CASSLPYGSYEQYF. The CDR3 DNA follows: TGTGCCAGCAGCTTACCCTACGGGTCCTACGAGCAGTACTTC. The full variable domain, in which reference TRBV5-6 and TRBJ2-7 provide the parts outside the CDR3, is DAGVTQSPTHLIKTRGQQVTLRCSPKSGHDTVSWYQQALGQGPQFIFQYYEEEERQRGNFPDRFSGHQFPNYSSELNVNALLLGDSALYLCASSLPYGSYEQYFGPGTRLTVT.

This clone was detected ten times or more. V is TRBV28 and J is TRBJ1-1; TRBD1 agrees at 9 bases. CDR1 MDHEN and CDR2 SYDVKM come from the germline V gene. The CDR3 covers 15 residues. The V segment lost 5 bases and the J segment 0 bases; nucleotides outside the gene matches: 4. The CDR3 DNA sequence: TGTGCCAGCAGTCAACGGACAGGGGTGAACACTGAAGCTTTCTTT. Amino acid sequence: CASSQRTGVNTEAFF.

This clone was detected a few times. The genes are TRBV10-1 and TRBJ2-1; 9 bases fit TRBD2. CDR3 length equals 15 residues. The V segment lost 6 bases and the J segment 0 bases; nucleotides outside the gene matches: 3. Germline assignment: CDR1 WNHNN and CDR2 SYGVQD (reference sequence). The CDR3 DNA reads TGCGCCAGCAGCCCTAGCGGGAACTCCTACAATGAGCAGTTCTTC. It is translated as CASSPSGNSYNEQFF.

This clone was seen a single time. The chain joins TRBV28 to TRBJ2-5, with D possibly TRBD1 on 6 matching bases. V was cut by 6 bases and J by 2 bases, with 10 bases left in between. This CDR3 region has 13 residues. In germline, CDR1 is MDHEN, CDR2 SYDVKM. The CDR3 sequence is CASRYQGQETQYF. As DNA, the CDR3 is TGTGCCAGCAGATACCAGGGGCAAGAGACCCAGTACTTC.

The chain couples TRBV7-9 to TRBJ1-5, with D uncertain. Between the trimmed V and J ends, which lost 0 bases and 5 bases, there was a span of 14 bases. CDR3 size: 16 residues. Looked up from germline, CDR1 is SEHNR and CDR2 is FQNEAQ (reference sequence). The CDR3 DNA sequence: TGTGCCAGCAGCTTAGCTGGACGGGGTAAGGATCAGCCCCAGCATTTT. It translates to CASSLAGRGKDQPQHF.

V gene TRBV27 combines with J gene TRBJ2-7, with D perhaps TRBD1 (5 bases). The CDR3 has 13 residues. V lost 3 bases and J lost 12, with 18 bases in between. The germline CDR1 and CDR2 sequences are MNHEY and SMNVEV (reference sequence). The DNA of the CDR3 is TGTGCCAGCAGTTTTTCCGGGTCGGTTGGGGCGTACTTC. Protein: CASSFSGSVGAYF.

CDR3 sequence: CAWRNGTRGYNEQFF. CDR3 nucleotide sequence: TGTGCCTGGAGGAATGGGACTAGGGGTTACAATGAGCAGTTCTTC. This chain joins TRBV30 and TRBJ2-1; 8 bases map to TRBD2. With 3 bases clipped from V and 4 bases from J, the junction kept 8 bases outside the gene matches. The germline V gene has CDR1 GTSNPN and CDR2 SVGIG (reference sequence). The length of the CDR3 is 15 residues.

CDR3 sequence (DNA): TGTGCCAGCAGCTTAAATCAGGGTTGGAACCCCCCCTACGAGCAGTACTTC. As protein: CASSLNQGWNPPYEQYF. The gene calls are TRBV7-3 and TRBJ2-7, with D tentatively TRBD1 (5 bases). This CDR3 is built from 17 residues. V was pared by 1 base and J by 2 bases, with 18 bases between. Germline lookup yields CDR1 SGHTA and CDR2 FQGTGA.

V gene TRBV7-4 combines with J gene TRBJ1-5; D is uncertain. Trimming took off 4 bases at V and 0 bases at J, with 7 bases between the two ends. The CDR3 length is 14 residues. Germline assignment: CDR1 SGHVT and CDR2 SQSDAQ. CDR3 nucleotides: TGTGCCAGCAGCTGCACAGCTAGCAATCAGCCCCAGCATTTT. It encodes CASSCTASNQPQHF.

V gene TRBV24-1 combines with J gene TRBJ1-3; no firm D call. The CDR3 length is 14 residues. Trimming shortened V by 5 bases and J by 0 bases, and 7 bases separated the two germline ends. In germline, CDR1 is KGHDR, CDR2 SFDVKD. Here the CDR3 DNA reads TGTGCCACCAGTGCTACAGTCTCTGGAAACACCATATATTTT. This translates into CATSATVSGNTIYF.

The V call is TRBV6-5, the J call TRBJ1-2; D not certain. Germline CDR1 and CDR2: MNHEY and SVGAGI. Trimming cost V 7 bases and J 1 base, with 13 bases left between them. This CDR3 is built from 14 residues. The CDR3 coding sequence is TGTGCCAGCACCCGAGGGTACAGTAACTATGGCTACACCTTC. Translating it yields CASTRGYSNYGYTF.

The chain combines TRBV25-1 with TRBJ1-1, with D unresolved. Germline CDR1 is MGHDK and CDR2 is SYGVNS. The CDR3 has 13 residues. V lost 4 bases to trimming and J lost 1 base, with 7 bases between them. The CDR3 sequence is CASSVTSNTEAFF. Written as DNA, the CDR3 is TGTGCCAGCAGTGTAACATCGAACACTGAAGCTTTCTTT.

The V call is TRBV18, the J call TRBJ1-2; the match to TRBD1 covers 9 bases. Germline values: CDR1 KGHSH, CDR2 LQKENI. J was trimmed by 1 base and V by 3 bases; bases with no gene match: 9. CDR3 length equals 17 residues. The DNA for the CDR3 is TGTGCCAGCTCACCTCTGATAGGACAGGGGCTTAACTATGGCTACACCTTC. Translating it yields CASSPLIGQGLNYGYTF.

This sequence joins TRBV3-1 (or the pseudogene TRBV3-2) and TRBJ1-4; D perhaps matches TRBD1 (6 bases). Germline lookup yields CDR1 LGHDT and CDR2 YNNKEL (reference sequence). The V end was cut by 5 bases, the J end by 10 bases, with 14 bases between. This CDR3 comprises 13 residues. CDR3 sequence: CASSNRARGKLFF. The DNA of the CDR3 is TGTGCCAGCAGCAACAGGGCACGCGGAAAACTGTTTTTT.

The V call is TRBV3-1 (or the pseudogene TRBV3-2), the J call TRBJ1-4; D ambiguous. CDR3 length equals 15 residues. V lost 4 bases to trimming and J lost 2 bases, with 11 bases between them. From germline, CDR1 is LGHDT and CDR2 YNNKEL (reference sequence). The CDR3 loop reads CASSRRGLTNEKLFF. The CDR3 region has the DNA TGTGCCAGCAGCCGGCGGGGTCTGACTAATGAAAAACTGTTTTTT.

The chain links TRBV5-1 to TRBJ2-7; 7 positions match TRBD2. The CDR3 is made up of 14 amino acids. The trim removed 2 bases at V and 2 bases at J, leaving 4 bases unmatched. The germline V gene encodes CDR1 SGHRS and CDR2 YFSETQ. This CDR3 reads CASSFQGGAYEQYF. The CDR3 coding sequence is TGCGCCAGCAGCTTCCAGGGAGGGGCCTACGAGCAGTACTTC.